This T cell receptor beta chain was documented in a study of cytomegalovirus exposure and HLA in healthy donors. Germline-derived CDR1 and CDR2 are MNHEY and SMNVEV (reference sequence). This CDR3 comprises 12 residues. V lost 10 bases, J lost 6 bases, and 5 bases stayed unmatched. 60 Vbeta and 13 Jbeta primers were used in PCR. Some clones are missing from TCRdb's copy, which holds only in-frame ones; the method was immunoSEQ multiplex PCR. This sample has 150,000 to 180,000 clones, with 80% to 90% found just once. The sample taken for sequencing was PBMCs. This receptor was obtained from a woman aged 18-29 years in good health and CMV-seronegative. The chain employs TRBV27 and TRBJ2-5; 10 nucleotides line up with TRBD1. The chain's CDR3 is CATGTGDKTQYF. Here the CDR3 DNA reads TGTGCCACCGGGACAGGGGACAAGACCCAGTACTTC.